This T cell receptor beta chain was recorded in a study of blood T cell repertoires in COVID-19. For the study at large: In each case, the material was cDNA or gDNA derived from T cells, B-cell-depleted T cells, or PBMCs.

The method was immunoSEQ multiplex PCR; TCRdb's version includes in-frame clones alone and lacks a portion of them. The repertoire holds some 200,000 clones, with approximately 82% as singletons. The germline V gene has CDR1 MDHEN and CDR2 SYDVKM. Trimming cost V 6 bases and J 7 bases; bases outside gene matches: 5. The CDR3 is made up of 13 amino acids. This clone showed up just a few times. The TCR comes from a human donor in a cohort sampled during active COVID-19. The material sequenced was peripheral blood. The chain employs TRBV28 and TRBJ2-1; 8 nucleotides agree with TRBD2. The CDR3 sequence: CASRSGSPNEQFF. CDR3 nucleotides: TGTGCCAGCAGAAGCGGGAGCCCTAATGAGCAGTTCTTC.